The 29 T cell receptor beta chains below come from one sample, sequenced in a study of identical twins. One entry per CDR3 protein, called by TCRdb with MiXCR from the 5' RACE reads. The profile shows about 530,000 distinct CDR3 sequences, under 25% of them singletons. This sample was shared with a second study, whose subject was yellow fever vaccine responses in identical twins.

Sequences were obtained from CD4+ T cells sorted from blood. The receptors derive from a woman under 30 in good health.

This clonotype was seen at least ten times. This sequence joins TRBV5-1 and TRBJ2-1, with 7 nucleotides matching TRBD2. V dropped 0 bases and J dropped 5; count of bases not matched to a gene: 5. In germline, CDR1 is SGHRS, CDR2 YFSETQ. The CDR3 has 15 amino acids. CDR3 loop: CASSLGLAENNEQFF. For the CDR3, the DNA is TGCGCCAGCAGCTTGGGGCTAGCGGAGAACAATGAGCAGTTCTTC. The whole variable domain, remainder taken from reference TRBV5-1 and TRBJ2-1, is KAGVTQTPRYLIKTRGQQVTLSCSPISGHRSVSWYQQTPGQGLQFLFEYFSETQRNKGNFPGRFSGRQFSNSRSEMNVSTLELGDSALYLCASSLGLAENNEQFFGPGTRLTVL.

This rearrangement joins TRBV20-1 to TRBJ2-7; 13 positions agree with TRBD2. Germline CDR1 is DFQATT and CDR2 is SNEGSKA (reference sequence). V gave up 0 bases and J gave up 2 bases; unmatched junction bases: 10. The CDR3 extends over 18 amino acids. CDR3 sequence (DNA): TGCAGTGCTAGAGATTTGACTAGCGGGAGGTCCAGGGCCTACGAGCAGTACTTC. Translation: CSARDLTSGRSRAYEQYF.

V gene TRBV10-2 combines with J gene TRBJ2-5; perhaps TRBD2 as D (6 bases). The germline CDR1 and CDR2 sequences are WSHSY and SAAADI. This CDR3 region has 17 residues. The V end was cut by 5 bases, the J end by 5 bases, with 24 bases between. The CDR3 loop is CASSSLGGTHTSETQYF. The CDR3 DNA reads TGCGCCAGCAGTTCCCTTGGAGGGACCCATACTTCGGAGACCCAGTACTTC.

V and J are TRBV5-1 and TRBJ2-1; TRBD1 matches at 9 bases. The germline V gene encodes CDR1 SGHRS and CDR2 YFSETQ. Germline trimming cut 4 bases from V and 2 bases from J; bases unmatched to any gene: 7. The CDR3 spans 16 residues. As DNA, the CDR3 is TGCGCCAGCAGCGATCCACAGGGGGCTGCCTACAATGAGCAGTTCTTC. This codes for CASSDPQGAAYNEQFF.

This clonotype was recorded a few times. The chain joins TRBV4-1 to TRBJ1-2, with D perhaps matching TRBD1 (6 bases). The CDR3 totals 14 residues. V lost 7 bases to trimming and J lost 4 bases, with 16 bases between them. CDR1 and CDR2 from the germline V gene are MGHRA and YSYEKL. This CDR3 reads CASTSRGGSYGYTF. As DNA, the CDR3 is TGCGCCAGCACCTCAAGGGGGGGTAGCTATGGCTACACCTTC.

This clonotype appeared a few times. Here the CDR3 DNA reads TGTGCCAGCAGCCAATTGAGCGAGGGAGGCGAGCAGTACTTC. Its translation is CASSQLSEGGEQYF. The chain is built from TRBV16 and TRBJ2-7, with D possibly matching TRBD2 (6 bases). CDR3 length: 14 residues. Germline V gene sequence: CDR1 KGHSY, CDR2 FQNENV. Trimming cost V 1 base and J 6 bases, with 13 bases left between them.

The chain's CDR3 is CSARGLGQGLYEQYF. CDR3 nucleotide sequence: TGCAGTGCTAGGGGGCTCGGACAGGGGCTCTACGAGCAGTACTTC. This chain joins TRBV20-1 and TRBJ2-7, with 9 bases matching TRBD1. Unmatched junction bases numbered 9, after V lost 3 bases and J lost 3 bases. Germline CDR1 reads DFQATT; CDR2 reads SNEGSKA (reference sequence). The CDR3 has 15 residues.

This CDR3 reads CASSSHGTGLDEQFF. The DNA of the CDR3 is TGTGCCAGCAGCTCTCATGGGACAGGTTTGGATGAGCAGTTCTTC. V gene TRBV11-2 combines with J gene TRBJ2-1, with 8 bases fitting TRBD1. V lost 4 bases and J lost 8; bases outside the gene matches: 10. This CDR3 has 15 residues. Germline CDR1 and CDR2: SGHAT and FQNNGV. The variable domain in full, with the rest retrieved from reference TRBV11-2 and TRBJ2-1, is EAGVAQSPRYKIIEKRQSVAFWCNPISGHATLYWYQQILGQGPKLLIQFQNNGVVDDSQLPKDRFSAERLKGVDSTLKIQPAKLEDSAVYLCASSSHGTGLDEQFFGPGTRLTVL.

This clonotype was counted only a few times. V and J are TRBV5-1 and TRBJ2-1; possibly TRBD1 or TRBD2 for D (5 bases each). CDR3 length equals 16 residues. Trimming removed 0 bases at V and 2 bases at J, with 12 bases between. Germline values: CDR1 SGHRS, CDR2 YFSETQ. CDR3 DNA sequence: TGCGCCAGCAGCTTGGAAGGGGACGCTGCCTACAATGAGCAGTTCTTC. Amino acid sequence: CASSLEGDAAYNEQFF.

The chain combines TRBV29-1 with TRBJ2-1, with a possible D match to TRBD1 (6 bases). Between the trimmed V and J ends, which lost 4 bases and 4 bases, there was a span of 11 bases. The CDR3 has 13 amino acids. Germline-derived CDR1 and CDR2 are SQVTM and ANQGSEA. CDR3 in amino acids: CSVGQAGYNEQFF. The CDR3 DNA follows: TGCAGCGTTGGACAGGCAGGTTACAATGAGCAGTTCTTC.

Comment on this clonotype: The junction does not match germline at one end; this may be a read error. The DNA for the CDR3 is TGTGCCAGCAGCCGCAGGCTAGCGGGACTCAAAGAGACCCAGTACTTC. This encodes CASSRRLAGLKETQYF. The rearrangement joins TRBV4-1 to TRBJ2-5; 9 bases fit TRBD2. The germline V gene has CDR1 MGHRA and CDR2 YSYEKL. This CDR3 is built from 16 residues.

V gene TRBV12-3 or TRBV12-4 combines with J gene TRBJ2-1, with D tentatively TRBD1 or TRBD2 (6 bases each). The V end was cut by 1 base, the J end by 2 bases, with 12 bases between. The CDR3 runs 16 residues. In nucleotides, the CDR3 is TGTGCCAGCAGTTTAGACCGGGGGCACACCTACAATGAGCAGTTCTTC. As protein: CASSLDRGHTYNEQFF.

This clonotype was seen only a few times. An end of the junction does not agree with germline; a read error may underlie this. The genes are TRBV7-9 and TRBJ1-2, with D perhaps matching TRBD1 (5 bases). This CDR3 has 13 amino acids. Germline V gives CDR1 SEHNR, CDR2 FQNEAQ (reference sequence). CDR3 in DNA: TGTGCCAGCAGCTCCTACCGGGACCCGAATGGAGCCTTC. The encoded protein is CASSSYRDPNGAF.

This clonotype was seen only a few times. This chain uses TRBV5-1 with TRBJ2-7; D call uncertain. Trimming shortened V by 0 bases and J by 6 bases, and 10 bases separated the two germline ends. The CDR3 has 13 amino acids. Germline CDR1 and CDR2: SGHRS and YFSETQ. DNA of the CDR3: TGCGCCAGCAGCTTGGAGTGGGGTTTCGAGCAGTACGTC. Its translation: CASSLEWGFEQYV.

This clonotype showed up many times. The J gene is TRBJ2-1, the V gene TRBV5-1; TRBD2 agrees at 10 bases. Germline lookup yields CDR1 SGHRS and CDR2 YFSETQ. The length of the CDR3 is 15 residues. V was clipped by 7 bases and J by 6 bases; unmatched bases: 10. This chain's CDR3 is CASVGGAGGLNEQFF. The CDR3 DNA sequence: TGCGCCAGCGTGGGGGGAGCGGGAGGGCTCAATGAGCAGTTCTTC.

The V gene is TRBV11-2, the J gene TRBJ2-7; possible D gene TRBD2, 5 bases. CDR3 size: 15 residues. Trimming stripped 3 bases from V and 0 bases from J, with 12 bases between. CDR1 and CDR2 (germline): SGHAT, FQNNGV. CDR3 amino acids: CASSFLGLLSYEQYF. The CDR3 coding sequence is TGTGCCAGCAGCTTTCTCGGACTTCTCTCCTACGAGCAGTACTTC.

This clonotype was counted only a few times. The chain is built from TRBV24-1 and TRBJ2-2; possible D gene TRBD1, 6 bases. CDR3 size: 15 residues. V was trimmed by 4 bases and J by 7 bases, leaving 15 bases between them. Looked up from germline, CDR1 is KGHDR and CDR2 is SFDVKD. The CDR3 loop is CATSDHGQFRGELFF. In DNA, the CDR3 is TGTGCCACCAGTGACCACGGACAGTTTCGCGGGGAGCTGTTTTTT.

This clonotype came up a few times. The chain recombines TRBV4-1 with TRBJ2-7, with 9 bases fitting TRBD2. The germline V gene has CDR1 MGHRA and CDR2 YSYEKL. The CDR3 runs 18 residues. V was clipped by 1 base and J by 3 bases; unmatched bases: 13. CDR3 in amino acids: CASSQVRGLAGSVYEQYF. The DNA for the CDR3 is TGCGCCAGCAGCCAAGTAAGGGGTCTAGCGGGGAGTGTCTACGAGCAGTACTTC.

This clonotype was detected ten times or more. The chain has TRBV6-5 and TRBJ1-1; D is ambiguous. This CDR3 comprises 16 residues. V lost 0 bases, J lost 4 bases, and 15 bases lay in between. The germline V gene has CDR1 MNHEY and CDR2 SVGAGI. The chain's CDR3 is CASSYSAGGESTEAFF. CDR3 nucleotide sequence: TGTGCCAGCAGTTACTCGGCAGGAGGCGAGAGCACTGAAGCTTTCTTT.

This chain links TRBV5-8 with TRBJ2-5; D is uncertain. Germline V gene data show CDR1 as SGHTS and CDR2 as YDEGEE. Trimming took 0 bases from V and 5 from J, leaving 8 bases between them. This CDR3 contains 13 residues. This CDR3 reads CASSLDLTETQYF. Written as DNA, the CDR3 is TGTGCCAGCAGCTTGGACCTGACCGAGACCCAGTACTTC. Looking up the rest from reference TRBV5-8 and TRBJ2-5 gives the full variable domain: EAGVTQSPTHLIKTRGQQATLRCSPISGHTSVYWYQQALGLGLQFLLWYDEGEERNRGNFPPRFSGRQFPNYSSELNVNALELEDSALYLCASSLDLTETQYFGPGTRLLVL.

This rearrangement joins TRBV12-3 or TRBV12-4 to TRBJ2-7; 9 nucleotides agree with TRBD2. This CDR3 region has 15 residues. Losses at the gene ends were 3 bases for V and 5 bases for J; bases not matched to a gene: 8. CDR3 DNA sequence: TGTGCCAGCAGTTTCGTTAGCGGGAGCTGGAACGAGCAGTACTTC. Amino acid sequence: CASSFVSGSWNEQYF.

The rearrangement uses TRBV20-1 and TRBJ2-1, with D possibly TRBD1 on 6 matching bases. Per the germline V gene, CDR1 is DFQATT and CDR2 is SNEGSKA (reference sequence). V was shortened by 1 base and J by 10 bases, with 17 bases between the two germline ends. This CDR3 has 14 residues. The CDR3 DNA reads as TGCAGTGCTAGAGCCTCGGGACAACTTCTAGAGCAGTTCTTC. Protein: CSARASGQLLEQFF.

This sequence joins TRBV5-1 and TRBJ1-1, with 12 bases that match TRBD1. Germline CDR1 is SGHRS and CDR2 is YFSETQ. The CDR3 is 16 residues long. The V and J ends lost 4 bases and 5 bases, in that order; junction bases with no gene match: 9. The DNA of the CDR3 is TGCGCCAGCAGCCTAGGGACAGGGGGCTCGAGAACTGAAGCTTTCTTT. Amino acids: CASSLGTGGSRTEAFF.

V and J are TRBV3-1 and TRBJ1-1; possibly TRBD1 for D (5 bases). V was shortened by 0 bases and J by 0 bases, with 5 bases between the two germline ends. Germline CDR1 reads LGHDT; CDR2 reads YNNKEL (reference sequence). This CDR3 comprises 14 residues. This chain's CDR3 is CASSQEQVNTEAFF. CDR3 in DNA: TGTGCCAGCAGCCAAGAACAGGTGAACACTGAAGCTTTCTTT.

In its sample, this clonotype was seen a few times. The CDR3 coding sequence is TGTGCCAGCACCCGGCTAGCGGGGGGGCCGAGCACAGATACGCAGTATTTT. Translated: CASTRLAGGPSTDTQYF. The V gene is TRBV6-1, the J gene TRBJ2-3; 12 bases are a match to TRBD2. The CDR3 contains 17 residues. The germline gives CDR1 MNHNS, CDR2 SASEGT. Losses at the gene ends were 7 bases for V and 0 bases for J; bases not matched to a gene: 8.

CDR3 sequence reads: CASSRGKDWETQYF. As DNA, the CDR3 is TGTGCCAGTAGTAGGGGGAAAGATTGGGAGACCCAGTACTTC. The chain has TRBV19 and TRBJ2-5, with D tentatively TRBD1 or TRBD2 (5 bases each). CDR1 LNHDA and CDR2 SQIVND come from the germline V gene (reference sequence). The CDR3 covers 14 residues. V lost 4 bases and J lost 5, with 14 bases in between. Drawing the rest from reference TRBV19 and TRBJ2-5, the complete variable domain is DGGITQSPKYLFRKEGQNVTLSCEQNLNHDAMYWYRQDPGQGLRLIYYSQIVNDFQKGDIAEGYSVSREKKESFPLTVTSAQKNPTAFYLCASSRGKDWETQYFGPGTRLLVL.

In its sample, this clonotype was seen a few times. The chain joins TRBV5-1 to TRBJ2-2; 7 nucleotides match TRBD1. Germline CDR1 is SGHRS and CDR2 is YFSETQ. With 5 bases clipped from V and 5 bases from J, the junction kept 3 bases outside the gene matches. The CDR3 runs 13 residues. CDR3 nucleotides: TGCGCCAGCAGGCAGGGGGAAACCGGGGAGCTGTTTTTT. Translation: CASRQGETGELFF.

This sequence joins TRBV5-1 and TRBJ2-5; perhaps TRBD2 as D (5 bases). The germline V and J ends were trimmed by 2 bases and 5 bases, with 13 bases remaining between them. Germline CDR1 reads SGHRS; CDR2 reads YFSETQ. The CDR3 extends over 14 amino acids. The CDR3 nucleotides read TGCGCCAGCAGCTTATTAGGAGGCGGGGAGACCCAGTACTTC. Amino acid sequence: CASSLLGGGETQYF. The variable domain in full, completed from reference TRBV5-1 and TRBJ2-5, reads KAGVTQTPRYLIKTRGQQVTLSCSPISGHRSVSWYQQTPGQGLQFLFEYFSETQRNKGNFPGRFSGRQFSNSRSEMNVSTLELGDSALYLCASSLLGGGETQYFGPGTRLLVL.

The rearrangement links TRBV5-1 to TRBJ1-2; TRBD1 matches 7 bases. This CDR3 spans 16 amino acids. Germline V gene lookup returns CDR1 SGHRS and CDR2 YFSETQ. V was pared by 0 bases and J by 1 base, with 6 bases of the junction left unmatched. Here the CDR3 DNA reads TGCGCCAGCAGCTTGGCCCCCGGGACAGTTAACTATGGCTACACCTTC. Translation gives CASSLAPGTVNYGYTF.